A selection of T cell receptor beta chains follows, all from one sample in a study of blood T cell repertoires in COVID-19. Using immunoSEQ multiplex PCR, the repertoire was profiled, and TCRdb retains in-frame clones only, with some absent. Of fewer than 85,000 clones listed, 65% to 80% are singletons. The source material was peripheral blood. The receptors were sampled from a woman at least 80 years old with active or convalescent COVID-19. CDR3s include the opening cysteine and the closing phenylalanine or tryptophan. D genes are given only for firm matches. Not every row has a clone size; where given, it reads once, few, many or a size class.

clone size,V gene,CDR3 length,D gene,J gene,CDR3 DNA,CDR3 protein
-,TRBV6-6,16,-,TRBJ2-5,TGTGCCAGCAGTTACTCGGGCGGGGTCGGGGTGGAGACCCAGTACTTC,CASSYSGGVGVETQYF
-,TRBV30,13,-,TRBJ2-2,TGTGCCTGGAGTGTTACGGGGACCGGGGAGCTGTTTTTT,CAWSVTGTGELFF
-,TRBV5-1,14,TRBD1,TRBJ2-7,TGCGCCAGCAGCGTCACGGGACAGGCTTTCGAGCAGTACTTC,CASSVTGQAFEQYF
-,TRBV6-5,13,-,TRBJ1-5,TGTGCCAGCGGAGGGAGCCTCAATCAGCCCCAGCATTTT,CASGGSLNQPQHF
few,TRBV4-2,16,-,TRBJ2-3,TGTGCCAGCAGCCCTCACCCAGGACTTTTCACAGATACGCAGTATTTT,CASSPHPGLFTDTQYF
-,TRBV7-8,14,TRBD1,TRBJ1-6,TGTGCCAGCCGCCCACGACAGGGCAATTCACCCCTCCACTTT,CASRPRQGNSPLHF
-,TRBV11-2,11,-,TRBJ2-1,TGTGCCGCCCACGAGGGCAATGAGCAGTTCTTC,CAAHEGNEQFF
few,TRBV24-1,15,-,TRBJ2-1,TGTGCCACCAGTGATCCCGGGTCAAGATTTGGTGAGCAGTTCTTC,CATSDPGSRFGEQFF
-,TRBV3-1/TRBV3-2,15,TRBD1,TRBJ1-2,TGTGCCAGCAGCCAAGATTTGGACAGGGGGACTGGCTACACCTTC,CASSQDLDRGTGYTF
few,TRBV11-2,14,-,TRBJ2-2,TGTGCCAGCAGCTTAGTCTACAACACCGGGGAGCTGTTTTTT,CASSLVYNTGELFF
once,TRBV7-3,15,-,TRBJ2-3,TGTGCCAGCAGCCCGTCAGCGGCCGGCACAGATACGCAGTATTTT,CASSPSAAGTDTQYF
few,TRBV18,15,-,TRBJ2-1,TGTGCCAGCTCACCGGCAACAGGGAAATTCGGTGAGCAGTTCTTC,CASSPATGKFGEQFF
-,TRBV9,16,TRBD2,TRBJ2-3,TGTGCCAGCAGCGGGAGAGCGGGGGGGTACACAGATACGCAGTATTTT,CASSGRAGGYTDTQYF
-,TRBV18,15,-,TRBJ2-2,TGTGCCAGCTCATCACTCCCGGGGGACACCGGGGAGCTGTTTTTT,CASSSLPGDTGELFF
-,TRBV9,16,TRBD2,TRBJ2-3,TGTGCCAGCAGCGTAGCTAGCGGGGCGACCACAGATACGCAGTATTTT,CASSVASGATTDTQYF
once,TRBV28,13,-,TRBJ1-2,TGTGCCAGCAGTTCCCCGGGGGACTATGGCTACACCTTC,CASSSPGDYGYTF
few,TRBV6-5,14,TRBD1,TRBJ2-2,TGTGCCAGCAGTACAGGGGGCGGCACCGGGGAGCTGTTTTTT,CASSTGGGTGELFF
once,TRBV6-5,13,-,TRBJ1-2,TGTGCCAGCAGTTACTCGGGACTGAAAGGCTACACCTTC,CASSYSGLKGYTF
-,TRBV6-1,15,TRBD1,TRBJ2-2,TGTGCCAGCAGTGAAGATAGGGGGCGCAACGGGGAGCTGTTTTTT,CASSEDRGRNGELFF
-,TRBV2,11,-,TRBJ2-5,TGTGCCAGCATTTATATGGAGACCCAGTACTTC,CASIYMETQYF
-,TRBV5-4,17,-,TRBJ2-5,TGTGCCAGCAGCACTTCTCAAGACAGGGCCGGAGGGGAGACCCAGTACTTC,CASSTSQDRAGGETQYF
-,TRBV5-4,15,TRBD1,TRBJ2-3,TGTGCCAGCAGCCCGAGGACAGGCGACGCAGATACGCAGTATTTT,CASSPRTGDADTQYF
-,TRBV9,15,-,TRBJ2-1,TGTGCCAGCAACCTGTACGGGGGCTCCTACAATGAGCAGTTCTTC,CASNLYGGSYNEQFF
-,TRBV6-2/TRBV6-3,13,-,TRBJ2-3,TGTGCCAGCAGTTTACAGGGAACAGATACGCAGTATTTT,CASSLQGTDTQYF
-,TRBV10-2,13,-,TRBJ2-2,TGCGCCAGCAGTGGACAGCTCACCGGGGAGCTGTTTTTT,CASSGQLTGELFF
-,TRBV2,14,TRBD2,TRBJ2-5,TGTGCCAGCAGTGTAGCGGGGGGGCAGGGGACCCAGTACTTC,CASSVAGGQGTQYF
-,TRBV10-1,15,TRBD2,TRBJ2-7,TGCGCCAGCAGCCCACTAGCGGGGGGCGATGGTGGTATGTACTTC,CASSPLAGGDGGMYF
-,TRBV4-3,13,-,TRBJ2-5,TGCGCCAGCAGCCAAGGGCCCTCGGAGACCCAGTACTTC,CASSQGPSETQYF
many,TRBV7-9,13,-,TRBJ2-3,TGTGCCAGCAGCCCCCGAGGCCCAGATACGCAGTATTTT,CASSPRGPDTQYF